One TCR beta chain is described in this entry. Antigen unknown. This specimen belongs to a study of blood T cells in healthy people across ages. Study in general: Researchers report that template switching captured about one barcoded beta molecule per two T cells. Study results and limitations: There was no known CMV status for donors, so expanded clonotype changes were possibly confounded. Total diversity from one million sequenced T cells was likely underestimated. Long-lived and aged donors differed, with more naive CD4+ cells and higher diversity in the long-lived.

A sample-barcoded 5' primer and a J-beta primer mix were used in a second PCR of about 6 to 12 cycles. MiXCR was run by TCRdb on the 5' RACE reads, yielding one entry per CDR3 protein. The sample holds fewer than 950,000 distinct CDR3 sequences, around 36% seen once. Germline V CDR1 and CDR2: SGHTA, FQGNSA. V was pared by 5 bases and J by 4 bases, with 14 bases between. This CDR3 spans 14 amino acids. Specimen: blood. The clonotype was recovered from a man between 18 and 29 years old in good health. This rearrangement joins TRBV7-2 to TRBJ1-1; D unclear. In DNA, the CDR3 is TGTGCCAGCAGCACGGGGTCTGGGAGCACTGAAGCTTTCTTT. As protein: CASSTGSGSTEAFF. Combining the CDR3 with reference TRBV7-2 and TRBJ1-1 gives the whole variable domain GAGVSQSPSNKVTEKGKDVELRCDPISGHTALYWYRQSLGQGLEFLIYFQGNSAPDKSGLPSDRFSAERTGGSVSTLTIQRTQQEDSAVYLCASSTGSGSTEAFFGQGTRLTVV.